A single T cell receptor (beta chain) is shown here with its context. The clone's antigen remains unknown. Base qualities are not at hand, and no much larger clone is one base apart. The library was made by the immunoSEQ multiplex PCR assay. The table comes from immuneACCESS by way of TCRdb, which keeps in-frame sequences with V and J called. Part of the clones is missing from these tables; in studies checked, under half for an unresolved V gene and the rest for unknown reasons. This sample comprises 600,000 or so clones, 70% to 90% of them detected only once. Together, the top ten hold just under 0.0095% of the sample. Inclusive of the bounding cysteine and phenylalanine, the CDR3 is 14 residues long. Only the CDR3 portion is preserved as DNA: 42 bases, with reading frame beginning at the first base. V is reduced by 0 bases and J by 3 bases, leaving a spacing of 8 bases between them. Taken from the germline V gene, the CDR1 and CDR2 loops are SGHRS and YFSETQ.

These data are taken from a study of shared T cell receptors in the human thymus (dated by TCRdb to the early 2020s). With regard to the full study: The study investigated the way shared, self-reactive T-cell receptor alpha chains are produced in the human thymus.

These sequences were also reported in another study, on human thymus T cells. The second study's authors report: In Finland, the donors were immunologically healthy infants who were having open corrective cardiac surgery for congenital heart defects. The thymus tissue came from surgical resects taken out during corrective cardiac surgery. Usage of V and J gene segments appeared to be biased in both the thymic and the peripheral blood repertoires. The related research reported highly overlapping thymic TCR repertoires among unrelated individuals. The study used fewer than ten infant thymus samples plus four related peripheral blood samples to characterize TCR alpha and beta repertoires. Donor ages ranging from about 7 to 250 days were recorded, and more than 5 male and a couple of female infants were included in the cohort. Thymocytes were mechanically released from the tissue and were stored as pellets of about 9.5-33 million cells at -70 degrees C. Genomic DNA was extracted from frozen cell pellets with a QIAsymphony instrument. The immunoSEQ multiplex PCR assay was used to amplify the TCRB and TCRAD loci from a standardized quantity of quality-controlled genomic DNA. The amplicons covered the V(D)J region and were long enough to include the CDR3 and to identify the V and J genes. The amplicons were sequenced on an Illumina platform via the commercial immunoSEQ service. Primer bias and sequencing errors were corrected as previously described, and TCRAD and TCRB were defined on the basis of the IMGT database. The repertoires were analysed using immunoSEQ Analyzer 3.0 and VDJTools for basic statistics, V/J segment usage, diversity estimates, rarefaction and pairwise overlap. Diversity was estimated with Chao1, ChaoE, Efron-Thisted, Shannon and inverse Simpson indices, and also on datasets down-sampled to the smallest sample. Repertoire overlap used strict matching of CDR3 nucleotide sequence, V gene and J gene, with Jaccard-based multidimensional scaling clustering. On average, thymus samples gave roughly 800,000 unique TCRB clonotypes, whereas blood samples gave 75,000 to 95,000.

This receptor chain uses TRBV5-1 and TRBJ2-3, and possibly TRBD2, on 5 matching bases. The clonotype originates from a boy in the first two years of life with a congenital heart defect. Donor details come from another sample of the same person, matched by shared clones. The sample was thymocytes. The CDR3 sequence is CASSLAGDTDTQYF. The DNA sequence is given as TGCGCCAGCAGCTTGGCCGGGGATACAGATACGCAGTATTTT.